Here is one TCR beta chain with its context. Its specific antigen is unknown. Within one base of it there is no much larger clone, and no base qualities were kept. The meaning of the sample's treatment or condition label: in vitro stimulation with specific CMV peptide epitopes to enrich CMV-specific T cells. The data originate from a study of T cell repertoires in cytomegalovirus infection (dated by TCRdb to between 2018 and 2021). Some background on the complete study: Alongside well-studied HLA-B-restricted epitopes, the peptide stimulations were aimed at recently identified HLA-C-restricted CMV epitopes, whose presentation resists viral immunomodulation. The HLA type of each donor mattered for the analysis, because public TCR beta signatures pointed to carriage of CMV infection along with the matching HLA type.

The full study reports these points: In the ex vivo response, HLA-C-restricted CMV-specific TCR beta clonotypes were dominant, and in two of eight donors the single most frequent clonotype came from this HLA-C-restricted group. In both this cohort and an independent cohort of several hundred donors, the cumulative frequency of public TCR beta family members distinguished carriers of CMV infection plus the relevant HLA type.

Sequencing instrument: Illumina HiSeq 1500. TCRdb reprocessing: public reads trimmed at Q25 with fastp, clones called with MiXCR, in-frame beta chains kept. Each CDR3 protein gets just one entry, which takes the most common genes and DNA from the rows behind it. In all, the sample holds around 710,000 distinct CDR3 sequences, and 25% to 35% of those were seen once. Around 13% of the sample is taken by the ten largest. The source was cultured CD8+ T cells from PBMCs, collected from culture after CMV antigen stimulation. This clonotype originated in a human donor in good health (CMV status not recorded). Some clones in this sample may be carry-over from other donors' samples.

The CDR3 region reads CASSKKRKLGTGSYEQYV. The nucleotide sequence reads as follows: TGTGCCAGTAGTAAAAAGAGAAAGCTGGGGACAGGCTCCTACGAGCAGTACGTC. This chain is built from TRBV19 and TRBJ2-7, with 8 bases aligning to TRBD1. The cysteine opens and the valine closes a CDR3 of 18 amino acids. The retained sequence is limited to the CDR3, 54 bases, with the frame set at the first base. The germline V gene (reference sequence) sets CDR1 to LNHDA and CDR2 to SQIVND. Ends trimmed: V by 4 bases, J by 0 bases; bases unmatched to a gene: 14.